This TCR beta chain was captured by sequencing in a study of brain T cells in children with intractable seizures. Study outcomes and limitations: Clones missing pre-surgery may reflect undersampling of that blood sample.

The repertoire was sequenced with immunoSEQ multiplex PCR; TCRdb's copy has only in-frame clones and lacks some. The repertoire holds under 150,000 clones, with around 94% as singletons. Surgery cases with the highest brain T cell transcript signatures were chosen for sequencing. Patients received at least one anti-epileptic drug before surgery. Note on this clone: No antigen is known for it.

Germline CDR1 reads MDHEN; CDR2 reads SYDVKM. There are 18 residues in the CDR3. V lost 4 bases, J lost 4 bases, and 11 bases stayed unmatched. The sample here was peripheral blood, taken at surgery. This clonotype originated in a boy in the first two years of life with hemimegalencephaly and intractable seizures. The chain employs TRBV28 and TRBJ2-1, with 12 bases aligning to TRBD2. CDR3 loop: CASSYGLAGSTPYNEQFF. CDR3 bases: TGTGCCAGCAGTTACGGACTAGCGGGATCAACTCCGTACAATGAGCAGTTCTTC.